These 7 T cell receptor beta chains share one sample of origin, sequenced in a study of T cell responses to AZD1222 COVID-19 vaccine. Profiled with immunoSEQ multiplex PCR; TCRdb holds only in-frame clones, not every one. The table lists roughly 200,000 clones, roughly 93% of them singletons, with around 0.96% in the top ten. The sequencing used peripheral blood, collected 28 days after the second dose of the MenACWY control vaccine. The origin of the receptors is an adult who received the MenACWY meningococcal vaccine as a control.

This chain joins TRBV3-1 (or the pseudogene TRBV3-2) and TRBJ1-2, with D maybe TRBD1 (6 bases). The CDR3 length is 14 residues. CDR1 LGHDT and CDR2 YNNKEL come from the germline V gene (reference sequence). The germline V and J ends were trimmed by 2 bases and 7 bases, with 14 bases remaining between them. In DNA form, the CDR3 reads TGTGCCAGCAGCCAATTGTGGGGGGCGGGTGGCTACACCTTC. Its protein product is CASSQLWGAGGYTF.

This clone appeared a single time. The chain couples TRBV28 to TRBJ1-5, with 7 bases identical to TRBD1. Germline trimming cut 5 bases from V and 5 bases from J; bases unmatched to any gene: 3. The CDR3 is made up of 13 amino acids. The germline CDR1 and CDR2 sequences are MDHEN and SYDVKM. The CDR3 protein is CASSLTGDQPQHF. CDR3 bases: TGTGCCAGCAGTCTTACAGGGGATCAGCCCCAGCATTTT.

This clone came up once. The DNA for the CDR3 is TGTGCCAGCAGCTCCTTGGGGGGGAGTGCTTTCTTT. Translated: CASSSLGGSAFF. This chain connects TRBV6-6 to TRBJ1-1, with D possibly TRBD1 on 5 matching bases. Trimming left V 6 bases short and J 11 bases short, with 16 bases between. The CDR3 extends over 12 amino acids. Germline V gives CDR1 MNHNY, CDR2 SVGAGI (reference sequence).

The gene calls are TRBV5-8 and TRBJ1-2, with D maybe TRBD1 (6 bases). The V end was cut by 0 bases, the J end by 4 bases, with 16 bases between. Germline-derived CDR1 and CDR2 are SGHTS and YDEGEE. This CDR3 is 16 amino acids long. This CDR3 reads CASSLEDYGGGYGYTF. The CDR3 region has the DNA TGTGCCAGCAGCTTGGAGGACTATGGGGGCGGCTATGGCTACACCTTC.

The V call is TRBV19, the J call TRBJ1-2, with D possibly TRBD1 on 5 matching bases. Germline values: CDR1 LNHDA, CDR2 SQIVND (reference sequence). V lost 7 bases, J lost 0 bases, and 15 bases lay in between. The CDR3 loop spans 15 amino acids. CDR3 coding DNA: TGTGCCAGTAAACCCCTAGCAGGGACTAACTATGGCTACACCTTC. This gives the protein CASKPLAGTNYGYTF.

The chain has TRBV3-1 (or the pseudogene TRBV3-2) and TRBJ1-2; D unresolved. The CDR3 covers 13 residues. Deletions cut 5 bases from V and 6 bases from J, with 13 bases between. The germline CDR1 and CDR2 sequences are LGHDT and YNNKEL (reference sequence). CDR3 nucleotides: TGTGCCAGCAGCAACGCCTACGGGAATGGCTACACCTTC. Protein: CASSNAYGNGYTF.

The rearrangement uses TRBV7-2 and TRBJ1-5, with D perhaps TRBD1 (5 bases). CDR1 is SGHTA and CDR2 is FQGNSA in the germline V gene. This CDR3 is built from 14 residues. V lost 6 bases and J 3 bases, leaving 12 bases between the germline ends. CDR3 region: CASSPQGFNQPQHF. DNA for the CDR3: TGTGCCAGCAGTCCTCAGGGCTTCAATCAGCCCCAGCATTTT. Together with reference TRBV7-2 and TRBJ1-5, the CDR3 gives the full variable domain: GAGVSQSPSNKVTEKGKDVELRCDPISGHTALYWYRQSLGQGLEFLIYFQGNSAPDKSGLPSDRFSAERTGGSVSTLTIQRTQQEDSAVYLCASSPQGFNQPQHFGDGTRLSIL.